The rows below give T cell receptor beta chains drawn from one sample of a study of T cells expressing NK-cell markers. TCRdb reprocessed the 5' RACE reads and reports one entry per CDR3 protein, with no DNA. This sample's table has fewer than 300,000 distinct CDR3 sequences. Sequencing was performed on blood T cells: a sorted CD56 or NKG2C T cell subset, CD4+ or CD8+ T cells, or bulk PBMC T cells (not recorded which). The receptors derive from a woman between 18 and 70 years old in good health. The CDR3 runs from the conserved cysteine through the conserved F or W. Fields, in order: J gene, CDR3 length, V gene, CDR3 protein.

>TRBJ1-1|14|TRBV20-1
CSASAFGRGAEAFF
>TRBJ1-3|17|TRBV6-5
CASSYPPDAGFGNTIYF
>TRBJ1-2|14|TRBV5-4
CASSLAGHGRGYTF
>TRBJ1-1|16|TRBV7-2
CASSFSGTRGNTEAFF
>TRBJ2-5|16|TRBV5-6
CASSFIVAASQETQYF
>TRBJ1-1|15|TRBV4-3
CASSQTTAGLTEAFF
>TRBJ1-2|16|TRBV4-2
CASSHATGATNYGYTF
>TRBJ2-1|12|TRBV20-1
CSARLLSNEQFF
>TRBJ1-5|15|TRBV30
CAWSSGQGAYQPQHF
>TRBJ1-1|16|TRBV6-5
CASSYSLAGRNTEAFF
>TRBJ2-5|15|TRBV20-1
CSASTTSRVGETQYF
>TRBJ1-5|14|TRBV4-2
CASSQDQQGQPQHF
>TRBJ2-7|15|TRBV11-2
CASSGRDRGAYEQYF
>TRBJ2-1|14|TRBV18
CASAGGSSYNEQFF
>TRBJ1-1|16|TRBV5-5
CASSLTPDSLNTEAFF
>TRBJ2-1|14|TRBV5-1
CASSPYGEANEQFF
>TRBJ1-4|13|TRBV11-2
CASSSRGGEKLFF
>TRBJ1-4|11|TRBV20-1
CSAGWRDLDVF